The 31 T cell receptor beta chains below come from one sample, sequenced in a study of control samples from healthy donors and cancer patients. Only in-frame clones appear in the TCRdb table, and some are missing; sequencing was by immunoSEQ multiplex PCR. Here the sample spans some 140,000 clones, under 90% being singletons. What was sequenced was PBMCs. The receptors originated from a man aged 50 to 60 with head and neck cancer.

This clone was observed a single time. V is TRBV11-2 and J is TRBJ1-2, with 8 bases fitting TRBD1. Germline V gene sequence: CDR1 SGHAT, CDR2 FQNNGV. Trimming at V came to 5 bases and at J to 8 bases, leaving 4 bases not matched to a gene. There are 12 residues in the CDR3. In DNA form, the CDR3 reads TGTGCCAGCAGCGACGGACAGGGCGGCTACACCTTC. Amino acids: CASSDGQGGYTF.

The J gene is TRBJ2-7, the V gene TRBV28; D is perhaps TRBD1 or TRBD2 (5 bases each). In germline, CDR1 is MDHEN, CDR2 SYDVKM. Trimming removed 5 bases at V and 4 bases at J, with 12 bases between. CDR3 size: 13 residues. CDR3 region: CASSVPGAYEQYF. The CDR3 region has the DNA TGTGCCAGCAGTGTGCCCGGGGCTTACGAGCAGTACTTC. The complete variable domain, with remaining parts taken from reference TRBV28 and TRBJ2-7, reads DVKVTQSSRYLVKRTGEKVFLECVQDMDHENMFWYRQDPGLGLRLIYFSYDVKMKEKGDIPEGYSVSREKKERFSLILESASTNQTSMYLCASSVPGAYEQYFGPGTRLTVT.

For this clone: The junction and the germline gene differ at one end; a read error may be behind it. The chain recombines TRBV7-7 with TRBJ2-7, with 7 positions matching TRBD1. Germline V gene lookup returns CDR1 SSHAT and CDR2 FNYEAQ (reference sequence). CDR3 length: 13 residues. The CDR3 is CASSRLQGYEQYF. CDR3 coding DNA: TGTGCTAGCAGCCGTTTACAGGGGTACGAGCAGTACTTC.

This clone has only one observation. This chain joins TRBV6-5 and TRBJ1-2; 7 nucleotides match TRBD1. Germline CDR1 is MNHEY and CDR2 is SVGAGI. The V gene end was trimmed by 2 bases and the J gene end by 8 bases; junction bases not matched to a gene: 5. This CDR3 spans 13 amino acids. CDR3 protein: CASSYGQVEGYTF. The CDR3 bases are TGTGCCAGCAGTTACGGACAGGTGGAGGGCTACACCTTC.

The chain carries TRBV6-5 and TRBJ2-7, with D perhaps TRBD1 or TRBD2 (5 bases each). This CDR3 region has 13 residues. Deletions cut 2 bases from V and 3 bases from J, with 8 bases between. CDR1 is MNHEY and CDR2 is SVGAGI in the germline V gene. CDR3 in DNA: TGTGCCAGCAGTTACGGGGGTTACTACGAGCAGTACTTC. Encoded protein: CASSYGGYYEQYF.

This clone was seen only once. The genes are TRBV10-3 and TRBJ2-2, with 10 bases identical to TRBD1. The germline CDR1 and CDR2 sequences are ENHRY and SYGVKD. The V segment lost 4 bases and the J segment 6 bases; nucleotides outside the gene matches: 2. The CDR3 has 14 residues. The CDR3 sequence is CAISGTGGAGELFF. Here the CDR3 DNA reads TGTGCCATCAGTGGGACAGGGGGGGCCGGGGAGCTGTTTTTT.

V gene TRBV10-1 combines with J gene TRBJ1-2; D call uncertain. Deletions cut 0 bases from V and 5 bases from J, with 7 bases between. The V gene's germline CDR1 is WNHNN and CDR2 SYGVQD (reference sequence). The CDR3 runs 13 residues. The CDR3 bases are TGCGCCAGCAGTGAGTCTCAGCGGTATGGCTACACCTTC. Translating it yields CASSESQRYGYTF.

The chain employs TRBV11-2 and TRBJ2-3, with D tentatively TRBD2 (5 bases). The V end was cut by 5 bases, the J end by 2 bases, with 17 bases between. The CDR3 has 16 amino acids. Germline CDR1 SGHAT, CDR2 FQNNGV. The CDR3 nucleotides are TGTGCCAGCAGCCTACGGACTGGGTTGAACACAGATACGCAGTATTTT. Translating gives CASSLRTGLNTDTQYF.

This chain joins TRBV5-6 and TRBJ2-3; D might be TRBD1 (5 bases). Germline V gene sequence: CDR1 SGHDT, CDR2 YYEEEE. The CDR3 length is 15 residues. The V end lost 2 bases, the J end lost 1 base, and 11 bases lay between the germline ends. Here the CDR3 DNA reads TGTGCCAGCAGCTTTTCAGGGATTGGCACAGATACGCAGTATTTT. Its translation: CASSFSGIGTDTQYF.

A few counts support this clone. CDR3: CASSRTSSAAYEQYF. In DNA, the CDR3 is TGTGCCAGTAGTCGGACTAGCTCGGCCGCCTACGAGCAGTACTTC. The chain joins TRBV19 to TRBJ2-7, with TRBD2 matching over 8 bases. CDR1 and CDR2 (germline): LNHDA, SQIVND (reference sequence). The V gene end was trimmed by 5 bases and the J gene end by 2 bases; junction bases not matched to a gene: 8. This CDR3 spans 15 amino acids.

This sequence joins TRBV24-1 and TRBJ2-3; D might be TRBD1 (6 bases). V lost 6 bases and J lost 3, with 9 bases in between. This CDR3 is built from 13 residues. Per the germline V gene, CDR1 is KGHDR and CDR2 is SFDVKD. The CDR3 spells CATSWGRTDTQYF. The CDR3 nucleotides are TGTGCCACCAGTTGGGGGCGTACAGATACGCAGTATTTT.

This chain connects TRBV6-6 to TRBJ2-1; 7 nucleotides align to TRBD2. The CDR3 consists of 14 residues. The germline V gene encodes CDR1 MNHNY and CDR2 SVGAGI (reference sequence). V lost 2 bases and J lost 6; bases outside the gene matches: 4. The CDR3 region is CASSYSPSGNEQFF. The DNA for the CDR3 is TGTGCCAGCAGTTACAGTCCTAGCGGCAATGAGCAGTTCTTC.

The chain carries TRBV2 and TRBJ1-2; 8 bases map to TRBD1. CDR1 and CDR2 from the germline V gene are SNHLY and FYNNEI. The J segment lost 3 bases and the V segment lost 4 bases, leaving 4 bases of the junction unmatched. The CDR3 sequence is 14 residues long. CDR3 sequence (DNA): TGTGCCAGCAGTGGACAGGGGACACACTATGGCTACACCTTC. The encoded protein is CASSGQGTHYGYTF.

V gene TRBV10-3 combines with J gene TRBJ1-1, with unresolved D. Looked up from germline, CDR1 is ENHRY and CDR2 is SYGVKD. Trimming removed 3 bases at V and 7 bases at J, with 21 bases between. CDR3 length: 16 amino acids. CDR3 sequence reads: CAISDGVSKGINEAFF. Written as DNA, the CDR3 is TGTGCCATCAGTGATGGGGTCTCAAAAGGGATTAATGAAGCTTTCTTT.

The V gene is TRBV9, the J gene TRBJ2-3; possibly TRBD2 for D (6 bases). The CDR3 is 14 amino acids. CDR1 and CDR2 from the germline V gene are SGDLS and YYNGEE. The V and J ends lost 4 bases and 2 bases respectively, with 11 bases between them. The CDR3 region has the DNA TGTGCCAGCAGCTCCGGGACTTTCACAGATACGCAGTATTTT. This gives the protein CASSSGTFTDTQYF.

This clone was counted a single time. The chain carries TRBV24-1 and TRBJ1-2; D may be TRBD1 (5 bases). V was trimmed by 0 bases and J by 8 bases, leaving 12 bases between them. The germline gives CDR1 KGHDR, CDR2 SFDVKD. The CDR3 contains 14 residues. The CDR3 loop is CATSDLRGGGGYTF. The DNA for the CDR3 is TGTGCCACCAGTGATTTGCGGGGGGGAGGCGGCTACACCTTC.

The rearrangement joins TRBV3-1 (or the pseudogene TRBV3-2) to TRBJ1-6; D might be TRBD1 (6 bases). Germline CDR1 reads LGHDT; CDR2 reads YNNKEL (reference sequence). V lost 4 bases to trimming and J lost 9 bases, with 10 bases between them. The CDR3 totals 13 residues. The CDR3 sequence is CASSPGGRSPLHF. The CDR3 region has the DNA TGTGCCAGCAGCCCTGGGGGGCGTTCACCCCTCCACTTT.

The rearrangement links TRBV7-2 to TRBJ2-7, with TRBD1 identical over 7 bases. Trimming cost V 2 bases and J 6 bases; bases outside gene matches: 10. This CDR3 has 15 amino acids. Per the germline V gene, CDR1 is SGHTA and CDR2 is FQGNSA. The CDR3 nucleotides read TGTGCCAGCAGCTTAACTCGGGACAGCGAATCCGAGCAGTACTTC. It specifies CASSLTRDSESEQYF.

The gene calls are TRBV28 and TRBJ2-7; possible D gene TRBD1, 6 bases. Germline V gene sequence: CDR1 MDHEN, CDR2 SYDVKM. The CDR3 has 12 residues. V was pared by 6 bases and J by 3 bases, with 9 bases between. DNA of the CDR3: TGTGCCAGCAGAGGACAGTTCTACGAGCAGTACTTC. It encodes CASRGQFYEQYF. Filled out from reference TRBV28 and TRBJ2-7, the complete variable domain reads DVKVTQSSRYLVKRTGEKVFLECVQDMDHENMFWYRQDPGLGLRLIYFSYDVKMKEKGDIPEGYSVSREKKERFSLILESASTNQTSMYLCASRGQFYEQYFGPGTRLTVT.

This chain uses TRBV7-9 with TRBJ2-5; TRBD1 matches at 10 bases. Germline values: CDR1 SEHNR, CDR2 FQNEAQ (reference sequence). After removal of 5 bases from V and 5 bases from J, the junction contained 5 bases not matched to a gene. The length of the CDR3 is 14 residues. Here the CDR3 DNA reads TGTGCCAGCAGCGGACAGGGGGTAGGGGAGACCCAGTACTTC. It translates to CASSGQGVGETQYF.

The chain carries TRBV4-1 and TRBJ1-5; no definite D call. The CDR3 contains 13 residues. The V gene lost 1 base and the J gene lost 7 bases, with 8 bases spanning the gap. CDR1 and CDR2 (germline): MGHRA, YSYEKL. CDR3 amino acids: CASSQAGQQPQHF. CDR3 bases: TGCGCCAGCAGCCAAGCAGGTCAACAGCCCCAGCATTTT.

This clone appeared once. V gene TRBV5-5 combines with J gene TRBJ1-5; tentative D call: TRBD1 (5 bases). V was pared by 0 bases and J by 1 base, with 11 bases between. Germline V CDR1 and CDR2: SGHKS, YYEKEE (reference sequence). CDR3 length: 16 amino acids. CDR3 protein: CASSLGQSFSNQPQHF. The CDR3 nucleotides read TGTGCCAGCAGCTTGGGACAGTCCTTCAGCAATCAGCCCCAGCATTTT.

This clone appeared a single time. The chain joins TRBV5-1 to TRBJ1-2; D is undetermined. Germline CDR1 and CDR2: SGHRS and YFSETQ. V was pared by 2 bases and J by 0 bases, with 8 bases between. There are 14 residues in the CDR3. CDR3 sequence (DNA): TGCGCCAGCAGCTTTGTCAGCCCTAACTATGGCTACACCTTC. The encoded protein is CASSFVSPNYGYTF. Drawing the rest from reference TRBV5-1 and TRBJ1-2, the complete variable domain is KAGVTQTPRYLIKTRGQQVTLSCSPISGHRSVSWYQQTPGQGLQFLFEYFSETQRNKGNFPGRFSGRQFSNSRSEMNVSTLELGDSALYLCASSFVSPNYGYTFGSGTRLTVV.

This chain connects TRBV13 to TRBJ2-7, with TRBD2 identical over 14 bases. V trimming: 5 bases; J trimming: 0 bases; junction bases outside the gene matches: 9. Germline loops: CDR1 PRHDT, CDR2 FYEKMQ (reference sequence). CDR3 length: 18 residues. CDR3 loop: CASSDFGTSGSSSYEQYF. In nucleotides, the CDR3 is TGTGCCAGCAGCGACTTTGGGACTAGCGGGAGTAGCTCCTACGAGCAGTACTTC.

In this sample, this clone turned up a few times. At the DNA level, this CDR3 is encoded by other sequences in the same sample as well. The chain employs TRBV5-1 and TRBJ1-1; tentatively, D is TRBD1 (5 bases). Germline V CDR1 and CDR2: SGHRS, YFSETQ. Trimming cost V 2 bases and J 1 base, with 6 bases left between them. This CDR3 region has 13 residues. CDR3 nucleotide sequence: TGCGCCAGCAGCTTCGGGGGGAACACTGAAGCTTTCTTT. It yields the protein CASSFGGNTEAFF.

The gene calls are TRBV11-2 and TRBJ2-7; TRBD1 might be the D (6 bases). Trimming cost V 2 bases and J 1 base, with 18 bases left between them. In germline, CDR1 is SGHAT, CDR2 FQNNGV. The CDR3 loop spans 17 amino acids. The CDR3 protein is CASSLSRGVKGSYEQYF. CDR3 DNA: TGTGCCAGCAGCTTATCCAGGGGCGTTAAAGGGTCCTACGAGCAGTACTTC.

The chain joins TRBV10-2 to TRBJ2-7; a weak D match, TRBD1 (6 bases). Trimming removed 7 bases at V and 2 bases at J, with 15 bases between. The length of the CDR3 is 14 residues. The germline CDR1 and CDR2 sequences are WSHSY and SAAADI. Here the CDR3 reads CASTVSPGAYEQYF. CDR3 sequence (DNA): TGCGCCAGCACCGTGTCCCCAGGGGCCTACGAGCAGTACTTC.

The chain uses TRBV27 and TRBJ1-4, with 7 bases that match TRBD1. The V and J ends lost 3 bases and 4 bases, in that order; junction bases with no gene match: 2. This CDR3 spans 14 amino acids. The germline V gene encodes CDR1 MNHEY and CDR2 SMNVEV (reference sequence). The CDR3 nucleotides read TGTGCCAGCAGTTTGAACAGGGGTAATGAAAAACTGTTTTTT. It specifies CASSLNRGNEKLFF. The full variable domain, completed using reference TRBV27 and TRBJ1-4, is EAQVTQNPRYLITVTGKKLTVTCSQNMNHEYMSWYRQDPGLGLRQIYYSMNVEVTDKGDVPEGYKVSRKEKRNFPLILESPSPNQTSLYFCASSLNRGNEKLFFGSGTQLSVL.

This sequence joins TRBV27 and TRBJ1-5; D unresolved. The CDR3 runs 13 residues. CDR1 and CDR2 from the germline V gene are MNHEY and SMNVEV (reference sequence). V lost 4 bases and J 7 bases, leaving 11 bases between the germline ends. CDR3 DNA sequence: TGTGCCAGCAGTTCCTCCCCCTTCCAGCCCCAGCATTTT. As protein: CASSSSPFQPQHF.

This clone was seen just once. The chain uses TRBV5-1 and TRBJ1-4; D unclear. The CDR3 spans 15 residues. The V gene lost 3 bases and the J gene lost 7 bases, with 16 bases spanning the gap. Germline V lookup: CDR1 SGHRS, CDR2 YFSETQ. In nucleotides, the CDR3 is TGCGCCAGCAGCTCGACGACACCGTGGAGTGAAAAACTGTTTTTT. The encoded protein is CASSSTTPWSEKLFF.

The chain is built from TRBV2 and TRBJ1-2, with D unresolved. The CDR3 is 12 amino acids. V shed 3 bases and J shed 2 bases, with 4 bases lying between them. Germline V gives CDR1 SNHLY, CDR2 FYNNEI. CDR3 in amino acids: CASSETNYGYTF. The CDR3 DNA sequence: TGTGCCAGCAGTGAGACGAACTATGGCTACACCTTC.